This T cell receptor (beta chain) was captured in a study of CD8 T cells in ankylosing spondylitis. Whole-study results and caveats: Matched ankylosing spondylitis synovial fluid reportedly contained a significantly enriched population of disease-linked clones.

The CDR3 loop spans 14 amino acids. Germline loops: CDR1 MDHEN, CDR2 SYDVKM. V was cut by 6 bases and J by 0 bases, with 12 bases left in between. With molecular barcodes, quantitative 5'-RACE was used to make the TCR beta libraries. TCRdb called the 5' RACE reads again in MiXCR, with one record for every CDR3 protein. The sample consists of roughly 240,000 distinct CDR3 sequences, 30% to 40% of them appearing once. Comment on this clonotype: Its antigen is still unknown.

This TCR derives from a male donor with ankylosing spondylitis or in good health (not recorded which). Sequencing was performed on blood, either unsorted or a sorted T cell fraction (not recorded which). This chain joins TRBV28 and TRBJ2-7; D possibly corresponds to TRBD2 (5 bases). The CDR3 coding sequence is TGTGCCAGCAGCCACTTCGGGGACTCCTACGAGCAGTACTTC. Its translation: CASSHFGDSYEQYF. Drawing the rest from reference TRBV28 and TRBJ2-7, the complete variable domain is DVKVTQSSRYLVKRTGEKVFLECVQDMDHENMFWYRQDPGLGLRLIYFSYDVKMKEKGDIPEGYSVSREKKERFSLILESASTNQTSMYLCASSHFGDSYEQYFGPGTRLTVT.